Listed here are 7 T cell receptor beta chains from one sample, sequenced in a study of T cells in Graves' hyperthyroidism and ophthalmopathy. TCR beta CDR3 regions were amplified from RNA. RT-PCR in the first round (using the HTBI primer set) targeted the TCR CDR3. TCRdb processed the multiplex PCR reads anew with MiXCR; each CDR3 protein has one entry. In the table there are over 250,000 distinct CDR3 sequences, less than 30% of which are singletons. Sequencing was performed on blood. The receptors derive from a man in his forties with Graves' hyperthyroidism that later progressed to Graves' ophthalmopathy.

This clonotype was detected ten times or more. CDR3 coding DNA: TGTGCCAGCAGTGGACAGGGGAATATCTACGAGCAGTACTTC. This sequence encodes CASSGQGNIYEQYF. The rearrangement joins TRBV6-1 to TRBJ2-7; 8 bases align to TRBD1. Trimming cost V 4 bases and J 3 bases; bases outside gene matches: 5. CDR3 length: 14 amino acids. The germline V gene encodes CDR1 MNHNS and CDR2 SASEGT.

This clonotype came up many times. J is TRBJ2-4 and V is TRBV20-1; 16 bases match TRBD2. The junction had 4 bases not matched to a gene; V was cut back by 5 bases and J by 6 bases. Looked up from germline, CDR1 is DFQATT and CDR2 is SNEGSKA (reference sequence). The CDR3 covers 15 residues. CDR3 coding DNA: TGCAGTGCTGGGGGACTAGCGGGAGGGCTAAACATTCAGTACTTC. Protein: CSAGGLAGGLNIQYF.

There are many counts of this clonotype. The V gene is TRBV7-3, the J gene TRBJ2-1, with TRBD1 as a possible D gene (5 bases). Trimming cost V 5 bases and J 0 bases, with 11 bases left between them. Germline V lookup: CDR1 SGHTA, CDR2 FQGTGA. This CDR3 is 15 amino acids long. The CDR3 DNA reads TGTGCCAGCAGCGCACAGGCTAGCTCCTACAATGAGCAGTTCTTC. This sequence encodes CASSAQASSYNEQFF.

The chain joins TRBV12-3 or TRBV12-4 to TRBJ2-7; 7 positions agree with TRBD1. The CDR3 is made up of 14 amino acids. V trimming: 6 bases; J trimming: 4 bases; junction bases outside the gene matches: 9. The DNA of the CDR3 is TGTGCCAGCAGAGGGACAGCCACCGGTTACGAGCAGTACTTC. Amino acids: CASRGTATGYEQYF.

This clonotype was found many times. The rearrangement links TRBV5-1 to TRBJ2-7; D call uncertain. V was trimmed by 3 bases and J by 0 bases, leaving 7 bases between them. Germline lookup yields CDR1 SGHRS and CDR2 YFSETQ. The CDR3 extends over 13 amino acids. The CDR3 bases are TGCGCCAGCAGCTCCACAAGCTCCTACGAGCAGTACTTC. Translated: CASSSTSSYEQYF.

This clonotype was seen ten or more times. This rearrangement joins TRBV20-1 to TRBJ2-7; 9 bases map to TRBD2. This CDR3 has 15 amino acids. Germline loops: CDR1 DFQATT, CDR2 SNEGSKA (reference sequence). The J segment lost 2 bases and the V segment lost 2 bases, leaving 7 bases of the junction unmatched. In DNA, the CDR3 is TGCAGTGCTAGACATAGCGGGAGAGGGGCCTACGAGCAGTACTTC. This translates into CSARHSGRGAYEQYF.

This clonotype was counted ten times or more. The CDR3 DNA sequence: TGCAGCGCCGGCGGAGGGCGTACGATCTACGAGCAGTACTTC. Translating it yields CSAGGGRTIYEQYF. The chain combines TRBV29-1 with TRBJ2-7; D is possibly TRBD2 (6 bases). The CDR3 spans 14 residues. CDR1 is SQVTM, CDR2 ANQGSEA, per germline. The V and J ends lost 7 bases and 3 bases respectively, with 19 bases between them.